Many counts were recorded for the clone carrying this T cell receptor beta chain. Antigen unknown. TCRdb re-called the reads with MiXCR, one entry per CDR3 protein. Of about 260,000 distinct CDR3 sequences in the sample, 8% to 9.5% were seen once. This sample was included in a study of T cell repertoires in cytomegalovirus infection. On the study more broadly: Carrying CMV and the relevant HLA type showed in public TCR beta signatures. General observations from the study: Ex vivo, HLA-C-restricted CMV-specific TCR beta clonotypes prevailed over the rest of the response. Cumulative frequency (of public TCR beta family members) identified carriers of CMV plus the relevant HLA.

This CDR3 region has 19 residues. V lost 5 bases and J lost 3; bases outside the gene matches: 19. Germline V gene data show CDR1 as SEHNR and CDR2 as FQNEAQ (reference sequence). The sequenced sample consisted of PBMCs. The source of this sequence is a human donor in good health (CMV status not recorded). Some clones in this sample may be carry-over from other donors' samples. V gene TRBV7-9 combines with J gene TRBJ1-2, with TRBD1 identical over 9 bases. The CDR3 reads CASSPRDRVVEAGDYGYTF. DNA for the CDR3: TGTGCCAGCAGCCCGAGGGACAGGGTCGTTGAGGCCGGCGACTATGGCTACACCTTC.